This TCR beta chain was obtained from a study of memory CD4+ T cells and cytomegalovirus serostatus. Produced via immunoSEQ multiplex PCR; TCRdb's table is partial and in-frame only. The data contain 60,000 or so clones, under 90% of them singletons. Single viable CD3+CD4+CD8-CD45RO+ cells were sorted as the memory CD4+ T cells. The ends were cut back, 4 bases at V and 3 bases at J, with 16 bases in the middle. The CDR3 sequence is 15 residues long. CDR1 and CDR2 from the germline V gene are MDHEN and SYDVKM. V gene TRBV28 combines with J gene TRBJ2-7; D is possibly TRBD2 (5 bases). This TCR was recovered from an adult in good health and CMV-seronegative. Some clones in this sample may be carry-over from other donors' samples. Input material: memory CD4+ T cells from blood. CDR3 sequence (DNA): TGTGCCAGCAGTTCACAACTAGTAACGGGCTACGAGCAGTACTTC. It specifies CASSSQLVTGYEQYF.